The 15 T cell receptor beta chains in this list originate from one sample, sequenced in a study of blood T cell repertoires in COVID-19. The data were produced by immunoSEQ multiplex PCR, yet TCRdb's version contains in-frame clones alone and is incomplete. This sample yields around 270,000 clones, of which around 88% are seen a single time; under 0.95% belongs to the top ten. The source material was peripheral blood. The receptor set was obtained from a young man with acute or convalescent COVID-19.

This clone has only one observation. The CDR3 region is CAWSATGTVSEKLFF. CDR3 bases: TGTGCCTGGAGCGCAACCGGGACAGTGAGTGAAAAACTGTTTTTT. The chain joins TRBV30 to TRBJ1-4, with 7 bases aligning to TRBD1. The CDR3 extends over 15 amino acids. Germline V gene data show CDR1 as GTSNPN and CDR2 as SVGIG (reference sequence). Trimming removed 3 bases from V and 7 bases from J; junction bases left unmatched: 11.

The genes are TRBV23-1 and TRBJ2-2, with 7 bases that match TRBD1. TRBV23-1 is sorted into the ORF group, with uncertain function. CDR3 length: 16 amino acids. After removal of 4 bases from V and 3 bases from J, the junction contained 8 bases not matched to a gene. DNA for the CDR3: TGCGCCAGCAGTCTTTTGGGACAGACACACACCGGGGAGCTGTTTTTT. Protein: CASSLLGQTHTGELFF.

This chain joins TRBV5-4 and TRBJ2-7; 9 bases are a match to TRBD2. CDR3 length: 14 amino acids. Trimming cost V 2 bases and J 6 bases; bases outside gene matches: 6. CDR1 SGHNT and CDR2 YYREEE come from the germline V gene (reference sequence). The CDR3 nucleotides are TGTGCCAGCAGCTTAGGGACTAGCCTGAGCGAGCAGTACTTC. It specifies CASSLGTSLSEQYF. The variable domain in full, with the rest retrieved from reference TRBV5-4 and TRBJ2-7, is ETGVTQSPTHLIKTRGQQVTLRCSSQSGHNTVSWYQQALGQGPQFIFQYYREEENGRGNFPPRFSGLQFPNYSSELNVNALELDDSALYLCASSLGTSLSEQYFGPGTRLTVT.

The chain has TRBV30 and TRBJ2-3, with 7 bases lining up with TRBD1. There are 16 residues in the CDR3. CDR1 and CDR2 from the germline V gene are GTSNPN and SVGIG (reference sequence). V was clipped by 3 bases and J by 0 bases; unmatched bases: 9. CDR3 sequence reads: CAWSLPGQQSTDTQYF. The CDR3 DNA reads as TGTGCCTGGAGCTTACCGGGACAGCAGAGCACAGATACGCAGTATTTT.

The rearrangement links TRBV5-1 to TRBJ2-1, with a possible D match to TRBD2 (6 bases). The CDR3 sequence is 16 residues long. CDR1 and CDR2 from the germline V gene are SGHRS and YFSETQ. Deletions cut 3 bases from V and 6 bases from J, with 19 bases between. The CDR3 loop reads CASSYGGSGTLNEQFF. The CDR3 DNA is TGCGCCAGCAGCTACGGAGGTAGCGGAACCCTCAATGAGCAGTTCTTC.

This chain connects TRBV9 to TRBJ2-7, with 9 bases lining up with TRBD1. V lost 3 bases, J lost 3 bases, and 4 bases stayed unmatched. CDR3 length: 14 amino acids. Per germline, CDR1 SGDLS and CDR2 YYNGEE. In DNA form, the CDR3 reads TGTGCCAGCAGCGCCCCGGGACAGGGCTACGAGCAGTACTTC. Its protein product is CASSAPGQGYEQYF.

The chain couples TRBV6-6 to TRBJ1-1; no definite D call. V gave up 8 bases and J gave up 2 bases, with 12 bases separating them. The CDR3 covers 13 residues. Germline CDR1 is MNHNY and CDR2 is SVGAGI (reference sequence). The chain's CDR3 is CASGVAVNTEAFF. The CDR3 DNA follows: TGTGCCAGCGGAGTAGCAGTAAACACTGAAGCTTTCTTT.

The chain combines TRBV7-8 with TRBJ1-2; D not certain. The CDR3 is 13 residues long. CDR1 and CDR2 (germline): SGHVS, FQNEAQ. V was trimmed by 1 base and J by 3 bases, leaving 6 bases between them. The CDR3 coding sequence is TGTGCCAGCAGCTTAGGTATCGACTATGGCTACACCTTC. It yields the protein CASSLGIDYGYTF.

This clone was detected only a few times. The V and J genes are TRBV5-1 and TRBJ2-1; D perhaps matches TRBD1 (6 bases). The germline V gene encodes CDR1 SGHRS and CDR2 YFSETQ. This CDR3 spans 13 amino acids. The V and J ends lost 1 base and 5 bases respectively, with 7 bases between them. This chain's CDR3 is CASSLSGDNEQFF. The CDR3 DNA is TGCGCCAGCAGCTTGTCAGGGGACAATGAGCAGTTCTTC.

The chain recombines TRBV5-1 with TRBJ2-7, with 7 bases matching TRBD2. J gave up 2 bases and V 2 bases, and 4 bases lay outside the gene matches. Germline CDR1 SGHRS, CDR2 YFSETQ. The CDR3 is 14 residues long. In DNA form, the CDR3 reads TGCGCCAGCAGCTTCCGCGGGAGTCCCTACGAGCAGTACTTC. Amino acid sequence: CASSFRGSPYEQYF.

Note on this clone: One end of the junction does not line up with germline, which may come from a read error. The same CDR3 also results from other DNA sequences found in this sample. The V gene is TRBV6-5, the J gene TRBJ1-2; 9 nucleotides line up with TRBD1. The CDR3 totals 14 residues. Germline V gives CDR1 MNHEY, CDR2 SVGAGI. CDR3 in amino acids: CASSSRRTGDRYTF. The CDR3 nucleotides read TGTGCCAGTAGTTCCAGGAGGACAGGGGATCGCTACACCTTC.

This clone was found a few times. This chain uses TRBV5-1 with TRBJ2-2, with D hard to call. Trimming removed 2 bases at V and 6 bases at J, with 2 bases between. CDR3 size: 11 residues. Germline CDR1 SGHRS, CDR2 YFSETQ. The CDR3 DNA follows: TGCGCCAGCAGCTTCGCCGGGGAGCTGTTTTTT. Protein sequence: CASSFAGELFF. Full variable domain (remainder filled in from reference TRBV5-1 and TRBJ2-2): KAGVTQTPRYLIKTRGQQVTLSCSPISGHRSVSWYQQTPGQGLQFLFEYFSETQRNKGNFPGRFSGRQFSNSRSEMNVSTLELGDSALYLCASSFAGELFFGEGSRLTVL.

The chain uses TRBV2 and TRBJ2-2; D may be TRBD1 (5 bases). Germline values: CDR1 SNHLY, CDR2 FYNNEI. The V end was cut by 3 bases, the J end by 2 bases, with 10 bases between. The CDR3 sequence is 15 residues long. This chain's CDR3 is CASSDEGVNTGELFF. The CDR3, as DNA: TGTGCCAGCAGTGACGAAGGGGTTAACACCGGGGAGCTGTTTTTT.

This chain connects TRBV7-8 to TRBJ2-7; 8 bases fit TRBD1. The J segment lost 3 bases and the V segment lost 4 bases, leaving 5 bases of the junction unmatched. The CDR3 runs 14 residues. Germline CDR1 reads SGHVS; CDR2 reads FQNEAQ. For the CDR3, the DNA is TGTGCCAGCAGCTCCGGGACAGGATACTACGAGCAGTACTTC. This sequence encodes CASSSGTGYYEQYF.

This chain links TRBV6-5 with TRBJ2-7; D is perhaps TRBD2 (5 bases). V gave up 8 bases and J gave up 3 bases, with 14 bases separating them. The CDR3 has 13 amino acids. Germline V gene data show CDR1 as MNHEY and CDR2 as SVGAGI. The CDR3 here is CASGREPFYEQYF. The CDR3 DNA reads as TGTGCCAGCGGCCGGGAACCTTTCTACGAGCAGTACTTC.